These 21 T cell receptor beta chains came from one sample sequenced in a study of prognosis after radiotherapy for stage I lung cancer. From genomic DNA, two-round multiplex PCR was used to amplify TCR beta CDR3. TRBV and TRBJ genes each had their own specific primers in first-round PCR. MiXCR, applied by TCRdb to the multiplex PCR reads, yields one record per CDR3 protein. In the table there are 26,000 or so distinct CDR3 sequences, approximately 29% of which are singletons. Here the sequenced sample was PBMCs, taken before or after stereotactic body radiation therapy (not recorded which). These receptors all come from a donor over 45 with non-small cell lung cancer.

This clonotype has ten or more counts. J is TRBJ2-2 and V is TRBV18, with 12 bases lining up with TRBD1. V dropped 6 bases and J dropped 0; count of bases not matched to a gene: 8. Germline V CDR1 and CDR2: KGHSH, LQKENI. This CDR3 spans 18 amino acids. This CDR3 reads CASSLSGTGGPNTGELFF. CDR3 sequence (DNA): TGTGCCAGCTCCTTGTCCGGGACAGGGGGCCCGAACACCGGGGAGCTGTTTTTT.

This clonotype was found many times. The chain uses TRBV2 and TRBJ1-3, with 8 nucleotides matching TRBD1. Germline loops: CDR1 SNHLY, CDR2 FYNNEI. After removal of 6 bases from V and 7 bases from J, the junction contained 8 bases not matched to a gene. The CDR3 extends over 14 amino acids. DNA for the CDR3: TGTGCCAGCAGCTATGACAGGGGTGGGAACACCATATATTTT. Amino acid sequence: CASSYDRGGNTIYF.

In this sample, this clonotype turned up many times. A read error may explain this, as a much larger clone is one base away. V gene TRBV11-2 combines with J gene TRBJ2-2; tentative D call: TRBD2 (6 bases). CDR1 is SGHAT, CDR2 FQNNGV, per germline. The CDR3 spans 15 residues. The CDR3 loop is CASSPLVSGTGGLFF. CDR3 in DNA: TGTGCCAGCAGCCCCCTCGTGAGCGGCACCGGGGGGCTGTTTTTT.

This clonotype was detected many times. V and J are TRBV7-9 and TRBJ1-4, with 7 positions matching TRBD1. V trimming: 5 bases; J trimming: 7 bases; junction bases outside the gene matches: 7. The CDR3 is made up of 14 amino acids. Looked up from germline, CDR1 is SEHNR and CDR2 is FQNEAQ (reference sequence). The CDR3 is CASSPGGNGEKLFF. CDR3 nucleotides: TGTGCCAGCAGCCCAGGGGGAAACGGTGAAAAACTGTTTTTT.

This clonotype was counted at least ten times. Written as DNA, the CDR3 is TGTGCCAGCTCACCAGGGGGGGACTCACCCCTCCACTTT. Residues: CASSPGGDSPLHF. V gene TRBV18 combines with J gene TRBJ1-6, with D perhaps TRBD1 (5 bases). V lost 2 bases and J lost 10, with 9 bases in between. The germline CDR1 and CDR2 sequences are KGHSH and LQKENI. The CDR3 runs to 13 residues.

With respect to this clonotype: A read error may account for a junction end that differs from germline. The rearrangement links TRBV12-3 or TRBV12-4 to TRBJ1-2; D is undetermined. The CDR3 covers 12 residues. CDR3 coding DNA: TGTGCCAGCAGAGGCAATGACTATTGCTACACCTTC. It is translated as CASRGNDYCYTF.

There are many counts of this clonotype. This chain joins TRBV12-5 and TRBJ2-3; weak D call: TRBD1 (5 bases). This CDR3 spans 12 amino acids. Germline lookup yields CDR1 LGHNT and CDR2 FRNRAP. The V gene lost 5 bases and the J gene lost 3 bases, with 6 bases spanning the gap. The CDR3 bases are TGTGCTAGTGGTGGGGCAACAGATACGCAGTATTTT. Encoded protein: CASGGATDTQYF.

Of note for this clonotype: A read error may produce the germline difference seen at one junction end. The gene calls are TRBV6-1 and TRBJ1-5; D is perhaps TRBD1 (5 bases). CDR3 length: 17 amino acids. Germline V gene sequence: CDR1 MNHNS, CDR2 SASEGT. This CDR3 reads CTSSEVNRGWGYQPQHF. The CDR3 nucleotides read TGTACCAGCAGTGAAGTGAATAGGGGATGGGGCTATCAGCCCCAGCATTTT.

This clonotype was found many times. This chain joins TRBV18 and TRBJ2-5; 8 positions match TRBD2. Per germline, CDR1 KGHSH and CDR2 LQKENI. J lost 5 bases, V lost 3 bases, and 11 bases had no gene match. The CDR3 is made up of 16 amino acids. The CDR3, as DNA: TGTGCCAGCTCACCTCCCGGGGGGGGCGCGTTGGAGACCCAGTACTTC. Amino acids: CASSPPGGGALETQYF.

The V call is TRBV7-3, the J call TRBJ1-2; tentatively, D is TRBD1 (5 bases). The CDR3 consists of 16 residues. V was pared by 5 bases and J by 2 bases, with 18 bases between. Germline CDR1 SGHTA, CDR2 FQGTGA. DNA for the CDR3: TGTGCCAGCAGCCCCCTTTCCTTTGCAGGGAACTATGGCTACACCTTC. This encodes CASSPLSFAGNYGYTF.

The CDR3 sequence: CSARDPSGVGYTF. The CDR3 coding sequence is TGCAGTGCTAGAGATCCGTCGGGGGTTGGCTACACCTTC. This sequence joins TRBV20-1 and TRBJ1-2, with TRBD1 as a possible D gene (5 bases). The germline gives CDR1 DFQATT, CDR2 SNEGSKA (reference sequence). This CDR3 comprises 13 residues. Trimming cost V 0 bases and J 7 bases, with 12 bases left between them.

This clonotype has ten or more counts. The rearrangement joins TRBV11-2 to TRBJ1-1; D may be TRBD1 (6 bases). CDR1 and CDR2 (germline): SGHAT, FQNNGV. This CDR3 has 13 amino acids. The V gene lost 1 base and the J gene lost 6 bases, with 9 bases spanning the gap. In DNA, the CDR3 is TGTGCCAGCAGCTTAGTACAGGGCTCTGAAGCTTTCTTT. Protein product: CASSLVQGSEAFF.

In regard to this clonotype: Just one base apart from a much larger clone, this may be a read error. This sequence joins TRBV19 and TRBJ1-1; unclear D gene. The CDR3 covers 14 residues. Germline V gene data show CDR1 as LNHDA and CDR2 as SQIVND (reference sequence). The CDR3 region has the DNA TGTGACAGTAGATCTGTCTCCATGAACACTGAAGCTTTCTTT. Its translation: CDSRSVSMNTEAFF.

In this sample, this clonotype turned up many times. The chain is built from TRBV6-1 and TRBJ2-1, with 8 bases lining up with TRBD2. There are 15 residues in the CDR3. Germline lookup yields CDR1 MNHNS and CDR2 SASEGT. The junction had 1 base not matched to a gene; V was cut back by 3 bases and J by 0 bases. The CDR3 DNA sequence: TGTGCCAGCAGTGAGGCGGGAGGCTCCTACAATGAGCAGTTCTTC. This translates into CASSEAGGSYNEQFF.

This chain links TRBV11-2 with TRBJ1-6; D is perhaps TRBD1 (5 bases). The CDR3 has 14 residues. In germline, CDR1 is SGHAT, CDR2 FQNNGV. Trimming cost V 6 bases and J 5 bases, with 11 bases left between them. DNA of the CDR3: TGTGCCAGCAGGGCGGGGACCCATAATTCACCCCTCCACTTT. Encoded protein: CASRAGTHNSPLHF.

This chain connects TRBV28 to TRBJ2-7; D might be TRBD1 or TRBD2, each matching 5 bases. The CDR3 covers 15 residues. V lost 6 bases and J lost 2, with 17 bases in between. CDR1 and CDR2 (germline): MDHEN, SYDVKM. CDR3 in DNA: TGTGCCAGCAGCCTCCGGGACCACTGGGCCTACGAGCAGTACTTC. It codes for CASSLRDHWAYEQYF. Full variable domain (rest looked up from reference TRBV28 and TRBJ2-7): DVKVTQSSRYLVKRTGEKVFLECVQDMDHENMFWYRQDPGLGLRLIYFSYDVKMKEKGDIPEGYSVSREKKERFSLILESASTNQTSMYLCASSLRDHWAYEQYFGPGTRLTVT.

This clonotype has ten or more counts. For the CDR3, the DNA is TGTGCCAGCAGCTTAGCGGGCTCCTACAATGAGCAGTTCTTC. It codes for CASSLAGSYNEQFF. This chain connects TRBV11-2 to TRBJ2-1, with unresolved D. The V end lost 1 base, the J end lost 0 bases, and 4 bases lay between the germline ends. This CDR3 is built from 14 residues. Germline assignment: CDR1 SGHAT and CDR2 FQNNGV.

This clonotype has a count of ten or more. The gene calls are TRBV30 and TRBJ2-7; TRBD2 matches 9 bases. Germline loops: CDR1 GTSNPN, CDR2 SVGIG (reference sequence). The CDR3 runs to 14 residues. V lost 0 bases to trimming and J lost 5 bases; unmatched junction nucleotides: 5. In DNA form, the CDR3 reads TGTGCCTGGAGTGTACGGGGACTAGCCGACGAGCAGTACTTC. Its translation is CAWSVRGLADEQYF.

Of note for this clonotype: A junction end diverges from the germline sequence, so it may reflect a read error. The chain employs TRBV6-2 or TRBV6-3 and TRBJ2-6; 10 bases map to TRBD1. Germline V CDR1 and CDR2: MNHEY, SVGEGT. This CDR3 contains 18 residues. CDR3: CASRSWTGGLSGDNVLTF. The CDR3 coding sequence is TGTGCCAGCAGATCCTGGACAGGGGGGCTTTCTGGGGACAACGTCCTGACTTTC.

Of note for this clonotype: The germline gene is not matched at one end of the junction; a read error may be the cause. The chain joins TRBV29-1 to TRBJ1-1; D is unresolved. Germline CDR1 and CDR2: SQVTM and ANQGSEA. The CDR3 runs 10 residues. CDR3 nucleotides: TGCAGCGTAGTGGGCACTGAAGCTTTATTT. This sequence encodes CSVVGTEALF.

Here the CDR3 reads CASSPMASGAEEQYF. In DNA form, the CDR3 reads TGTGCCAGCTCGCCGATGGCTAGCGGGGCAGAGGAGCAGTACTTC. The chain combines TRBV18 with TRBJ2-7, with 9 bases lining up with TRBD2. Germline V gene data show CDR1 as KGHSH and CDR2 as LQKENI. CDR3 size: 15 residues. V was clipped by 6 bases and J by 7 bases; unmatched bases: 13.